There are a few counts of the clone carrying this T cell receptor (beta chain). What it binds is not known. These data originate in a study of cytotoxic CD8 clonotypes in ibrutinib-treated CLL. In the study overall: Response samples were taken after a median of 12 months on treatment, range 6 to 36. Overall study results and limits: The study found clonality rose at ibrutinib response, then fell toward baseline at progression. Lymph node repertoires were not studied, and sampling times were unmatched. Shared public clonotypes were rare, and on treatment they either got smaller or stayed the same.

Data came from immunoSEQ multiplex PCR; TCRdb stores just in-frame clones and leaves some out. The profile shows approximately 25,000 clones, 65% to 80% of them singletons. The source of this sequence is a human donor with chronic lymphocytic leukemia. The source was PBMCs, collected after 12 months of ibrutinib treatment.

The CDR3 nucleotides read TGTGCCAGCAGCTTATCGGGACAGGGGTTTTCACCCCTCCACTTT. Its translation: CASSLSGQGFSPLHF. The V and J genes are TRBV7-3 and TRBJ1-6, with 10 bases matching TRBD1. The germline V gene has CDR1 SGHTA and CDR2 FQGTGA. With V trimmed by 2 bases and J by 9 bases, 4 bases remained unmatched. The CDR3 loop spans 15 amino acids.